The 8 T cell receptor beta chains below all came from one sample that was sequenced in a study of neoadjuvant anti-PD-1 for oral cavity cancer. Clones were read by immunoSEQ multiplex PCR, and TCRdb kept only the in-frame ones, dropping some. The sample lists about 14,000 clones; 60% to 80% were seen once. Material: PBMCs, obtained before nivolumab (anti-PD-1) treatment. The receptors originated from a person aged 40 to 85 with oral cavity squamous cell carcinoma.

This chain uses TRBV9 with TRBJ2-1; 9 positions agree with TRBD2. The V gene end was trimmed by 0 bases and the J gene end by 1 base; junction bases not matched to a gene: 11. Germline CDR1 and CDR2: SGDLS and YYNGEE. The CDR3 extends over 19 amino acids. CDR3 amino acids: CASSVEGSGGPLSYNEQFF. As DNA, the CDR3 is TGTGCCAGCAGCGTAGAAGGTAGCGGGGGCCCTTTGTCCTACAATGAGCAGTTCTTC.

The rearrangement uses TRBV5-6 and TRBJ1-2, with D unclear. The V end lost 0 bases, the J end lost 2 bases, and 5 bases lay between the germline ends. The CDR3 length is 13 residues. Germline CDR1 and CDR2: SGHDT and YYEEEE. The CDR3 protein is CASSLGRNYGYTF. CDR3 DNA sequence: TGTGCCAGCAGCTTGGGCAGGAACTATGGCTACACCTTC.

V usage is TRBV2 and J usage is TRBJ2-7; D is possibly TRBD1 (5 bases). Deletions cut 5 bases from V and 5 bases from J, with 13 bases between. From germline, CDR1 is SNHLY and CDR2 FYNNEI. The CDR3 extends over 13 amino acids. The CDR3 loop is CASSSGNSHEQYF. The CDR3, as DNA: TGTGCCAGCAGTTCAGGGAATTCCCACGAGCAGTACTTC.

This clone was counted only a few times. The chain combines TRBV12-5 with TRBJ2-1; TRBD1 aligns across 10 bases. This CDR3 is 17 amino acids long. Germline loops: CDR1 LGHNT, CDR2 FRNRAP. The J segment lost 2 bases and the V segment lost 4 bases, leaving 8 bases of the junction unmatched. For the CDR3, the DNA is TGTGCTAGTGGTTCCCTACTAGGGACAGGGGCCTACAATGAGCAGTTCTTC. Protein product: CASGSLLGTGAYNEQFF.

CDR3 bases: TGCGCCAGCAGCGCGGGGGCAATCGAAGAGACCCAGTACTTC. Residues: CASSAGAIEETQYF. The V call is TRBV10-2, the J call TRBJ2-5, with D maybe TRBD2 (7 bases). Trimming cost V 6 bases and J 3 bases, with 14 bases left between them. Germline loops: CDR1 WSHSY, CDR2 SAAADI. This CDR3 has 14 residues.

This chain connects TRBV2 to TRBJ1-6; D gene uncertain. Germline V gives CDR1 SNHLY, CDR2 FYNNEI. The CDR3 extends over 13 amino acids. V was trimmed by 10 bases and J by 1 base, leaving 8 bases between them. CDR3: CAKSESYNSPLHF. CDR3 DNA: TGTGCCAAAAGTGAGTCCTATAATTCACCCCTCCACTTT.

The rearrangement joins TRBV5-1 to TRBJ1-6, with D perhaps TRBD1 (5 bases). CDR1 is SGHRS, CDR2 YFSETQ, per germline. CDR3 length: 16 residues. Trimming left V 0 bases short and J 6 bases short, with 13 bases between. The CDR3 region is CASSLAGGGANSPLHF. CDR3 bases: TGCGCCAGCAGCTTGGCCGGAGGTGGGGCTAATTCACCCCTCCACTTT. The variable domain in full, with the rest retrieved from reference TRBV5-1 and TRBJ1-6, is KAGVTQTPRYLIKTRGQQVTLSCSPISGHRSVSWYQQTPGQGLQFLFEYFSETQRNKGNFPGRFSGRQFSNSRSEMNVSTLELGDSALYLCASSLAGGGANSPLHFGNGTRLTVT.

This clone turned up a few times. V usage is TRBV19 and J usage is TRBJ1-1, with 8 nucleotides matching TRBD1. The junction had 5 bases not matched to a gene; V was cut back by 5 bases and J by 0 bases. The germline V gene has CDR1 LNHDA and CDR2 SQIVND (reference sequence). CDR3 size: 15 residues. CDR3 residues: CASSYGTGLNTEAFF. CDR3 DNA sequence: TGTGCCAGTAGTTACGGGACAGGCTTGAACACTGAAGCTTTCTTT. The whole variable domain, remainder taken from reference TRBV19 and TRBJ1-1, is DGGITQSPKYLFRKEGQNVTLSCEQNLNHDAMYWYRQDPGQGLRLIYYSQIVNDFQKGDIAEGYSVSREKKESFPLTVTSAQKNPTAFYLCASSYGTGLNTEAFFGQGTRLTVV.